The 20 T cell receptor beta chains reported below all come from one sample, sequenced in a study of glioma-infiltrating T cells after dendritic cell vaccination. The assay was immunoSEQ multiplex PCR, and TCRdb's table has in-frame clones only and misses some. The profile covers approximately 110,000 clones, with around 91% appearing a single time and approximately 2.7% taken by the ten largest. Stated time point: after dendritic cell vaccination, including at tumor progression/relapse. Source: blood, taken after dendritic cell vaccination. These receptors originate from a human donor with glioblastoma.

V usage is TRBV10-2 and J usage is TRBJ2-2, with 8 bases aligning to TRBD2. Trimming cost V 8 bases and J 4 bases; bases outside gene matches: 9. The CDR3 totals 15 residues. CDR1 and CDR2 (germline): WSHSY, SAAADI. CDR3 DNA sequence: TGCGCCAGCGGGTATAGCGGGATTGGCACCGGGGAGCTGTTTTTT. It is translated as CASGYSGIGTGELFF.

A single count supports this clone. The rearrangement joins TRBV7-9 to TRBJ2-3; 10 bases match TRBD1. The germline V gene encodes CDR1 SEHNR and CDR2 FQNEAQ (reference sequence). Unmatched junction bases numbered 3, after V lost 3 bases and J lost 3 bases. The CDR3 contains 15 residues. In nucleotides, the CDR3 is TGTGCCAGCAGCTTGCGGGACAGGGGAACAGATACGCAGTATTTT. Amino acid sequence: CASSLRDRGTDTQYF.

V and J are TRBV6-1 and TRBJ2-7; D is perhaps TRBD1 (5 bases). Germline V gives CDR1 MNHNS, CDR2 SASEGT. This CDR3 spans 12 amino acids. Trimming took 10 bases from V and 2 from J, leaving 12 bases between them. The CDR3 DNA is TGTGCCACCAGAGACAGTACCTACGAGCAGTACTTC. Its protein is CATRDSTYEQYF.

The V call is TRBV7-9, the J call TRBJ2-7; 9 bases match TRBD1. Germline assignment: CDR1 SEHNR and CDR2 FQNEAQ (reference sequence). The ends lost 4 bases at V and 0 bases at J; junction bases unmatched: 7. The CDR3 length is 16 residues. The CDR3 spells CASSSLRTGDSYEQYF. CDR3 nucleotide sequence: TGTGCCAGCAGCTCACTCCGGACAGGGGACTCCTACGAGCAGTACTTC.

This clone was seen only a few times. The V gene is TRBV18, the J gene TRBJ2-7, with 7 positions matching TRBD1. The V and J ends lost 3 bases and 0 bases, in that order; junction bases with no gene match: 2. CDR1 is KGHSH, CDR2 LQKENI, per germline. CDR3 size: 14 residues. The CDR3 protein is CASSPAGGSYEQYF. CDR3 DNA sequence: TGTGCCAGCTCACCCGCAGGGGGCTCCTACGAGCAGTACTTC.

This chain joins TRBV5-4 and TRBJ1-2; D is undetermined. V was cut by 2 bases and J by 4 bases, with 15 bases left in between. Germline lookup yields CDR1 SGHNT and CDR2 YYREEE (reference sequence). This CDR3 has 15 residues. CDR3 sequence reads: CASSFDSDGGYGYTF. The CDR3 nucleotides read TGTGCCAGCAGCTTTGACTCCGATGGAGGCTATGGCTACACCTTC.

The CDR3 DNA sequence: TGCGCCAGCAGCCCCTCGAGAATGTGGGGGCGGTACAATCAGCCCCAGCATTTT. Translation: CASSPSRMWGRYNQPQHF. V and J are TRBV4-1 and TRBJ1-5, with D maybe TRBD1 (6 bases). Germline assignment: CDR1 MGHRA and CDR2 YSYEKL. The CDR3 is 18 residues long. The V end lost 4 bases, the J end lost 3 bases, and 22 bases lay between the germline ends.

The V and J genes are TRBV25-1 and TRBJ1-1, with TRBD1 as a possible D gene (6 bases). This CDR3 has 12 residues. Germline V gene sequence: CDR1 MGHDK, CDR2 SYGVNS. CDR3 in amino acids: CATLGGGREAFF. CDR3 bases: TGTGCGACCCTTGGGGGGGGCCGGGAAGCTTTCTTT.

The chain employs TRBV19 and TRBJ1-5; D is ambiguous. The CDR3 spans 13 residues. Germline V lookup: CDR1 LNHDA, CDR2 SQIVND (reference sequence). V was shortened by 3 bases and J by 7 bases, with 10 bases between the two germline ends. CDR3 DNA sequence: TGTGCCAGTAGTATTGCCTGGCGGCAGCCCCAGCATTTT. Amino acids: CASSIAWRQPQHF.

The chain is built from TRBV18 and TRBJ1-4; 11 bases are a match to TRBD1. Per germline, CDR1 KGHSH and CDR2 LQKENI. After removal of 3 bases from V and 4 bases from J, the junction contained 4 bases not matched to a gene. The CDR3 covers 16 residues. CDR3 protein: CASSPGQGAFNEKLFF. The CDR3 DNA reads as TGTGCCAGCTCACCCGGACAGGGGGCTTTTAATGAAAAACTGTTTTTT.

This sequence joins TRBV27 and TRBJ2-4, with unresolved D. Germline CDR1 MNHEY, CDR2 SMNVEV (reference sequence). V was cut by 5 bases and J by 1 base, with 9 bases left in between. The CDR3 is 14 residues long. This CDR3 reads CASSLPGAKNIQYF. CDR3 nucleotide sequence: TGTGCCAGCAGTCTCCCCGGGGCCAAAAACATTCAGTACTTC.

The chain links TRBV2 to TRBJ2-2; D not certain. This CDR3 is 14 amino acids long. V lost 7 bases and J lost 4, with 13 bases in between. Germline V CDR1 and CDR2: SNHLY, FYNNEI. In DNA, the CDR3 is TGTGCCAGCAACCCGGTACGGAGCACCGGGGAGCTGTTTTTT. Protein sequence: CASNPVRSTGELFF.

The V call is TRBV11-2, the J call TRBJ2-7; D is perhaps TRBD1 (6 bases). Germline V gene sequence: CDR1 SGHAT, CDR2 FQNNGV. The V end lost 4 bases, the J end lost 6 bases, and 19 bases lay between the germline ends. The CDR3 length is 15 residues. The CDR3 sequence is CASSSLRGLLVEQYF. Here the CDR3 DNA reads TGTGCCAGCAGCTCGCTCAGGGGCCTCCTAGTCGAGCAGTACTTC. The complete variable domain, with remaining parts taken from reference TRBV11-2 and TRBJ2-7, reads EAGVAQSPRYKIIEKRQSVAFWCNPISGHATLYWYQQILGQGPKLLIQFQNNGVVDDSQLPKDRFSAERLKGVDSTLKIQPAKLEDSAVYLCASSSLRGLLVEQYFGPGTRLTVT.

The chain joins TRBV4-1 to TRBJ1-4; 9 bases line up with TRBD1. CDR1 MGHRA and CDR2 YSYEKL come from the germline V gene. CDR3 length: 15 residues. After removal of 3 bases from V and 5 bases from J, the junction contained 4 bases not matched to a gene. DNA for the CDR3: TGCGCCAGCAGCCAGACCGGGACAGGGAATGAAAAACTGTTTTTT. It codes for CASSQTGTGNEKLFF.

The CDR3 coding sequence is TGTGCCCTCGAGACAGGGGTGTACTATGGCTACACCTTC. Its translation is CALETGVYYGYTF. This chain links TRBV6-4 with TRBJ1-2; 8 nucleotides agree with TRBD1. CDR3 length equals 13 residues. V lost 11 bases, J lost 3 bases, and 8 bases stayed unmatched. Germline CDR1 MRHNA, CDR2 SNTAGT.

V is TRBV5-1 and J is TRBJ1-3, with D perhaps matching TRBD1 (5 bases). The V end was cut by 3 bases, the J end by 3 bases, with 16 bases between. This CDR3 has 16 residues. Per the germline V gene, CDR1 is SGHRS and CDR2 is YFSETQ. The CDR3, as DNA: TGCGCCAGCAGCTCCCAGGGCAGGGACTTTGGAAACACCATATATTTT. It encodes CASSSQGRDFGNTIYF.

This sequence joins TRBV6-5 and TRBJ2-3; D is unclear. The V end lost 6 bases, the J end lost 2 bases, and 9 bases lay between the germline ends. This CDR3 is 13 amino acids long. Germline CDR1 and CDR2: MNHEY and SVGAGI. The CDR3 protein is CASRRGITDTQYF. CDR3 bases: TGTGCCAGCAGGAGAGGAATCACAGATACGCAGTATTTT.

CDR3 residues: CATEQGNEQFF. CDR3 coding DNA: TGTGCCACCGAACAGGGCAATGAGCAGTTCTTC. V and J are TRBV27 and TRBJ2-1, with D possibly matching TRBD1 (6 bases). The germline gives CDR1 MNHEY, CDR2 SMNVEV (reference sequence). Trimming removed 10 bases at V and 6 bases at J, with 10 bases between. The CDR3 spans 11 residues.

This chain uses TRBV5-1 with TRBJ2-1; the match to TRBD1 covers 7 bases. The CDR3 totals 14 residues. The germline V gene encodes CDR1 SGHRS and CDR2 YFSETQ. After removal of 2 bases from V and 4 bases from J, the junction contained 3 bases not matched to a gene. DNA of the CDR3: TGCGCCAGCAGCTTCGGGGACAGTTACAATGAGCAGTTCTTC. Translation gives CASSFGDSYNEQFF. The full variable domain, in which reference TRBV5-1 and TRBJ2-1 provide the parts outside the CDR3, is KAGVTQTPRYLIKTRGQQVTLSCSPISGHRSVSWYQQTPGQGLQFLFEYFSETQRNKGNFPGRFSGRQFSNSRSEMNVSTLELGDSALYLCASSFGDSYNEQFFGPGTRLTVL.

The V and J genes are TRBV9 and TRBJ2-1; TRBD2 matches 12 bases. This CDR3 spans 15 amino acids. The trim removed 3 bases at V and 8 bases at J, leaving 6 bases unmatched. The germline V gene encodes CDR1 SGDLS and CDR2 YYNGEE. The CDR3 protein is CASSAGTSGQDEQFF. CDR3 DNA: TGTGCCAGCAGCGCCGGGACTAGCGGGCAAGATGAGCAGTTCTTC.